Listed here are 17 T cell receptor beta chains from one sample, sequenced in a study of glioma-infiltrating T cells. Using RNA template, CDR3s of TCR alpha and beta were amplified with iRepertoire arm-PCR. TCRdb ran MiXCR on the multiplex PCR reads and lists one entry per CDR3 protein. The table includes about 200,000 distinct CDR3 sequences, 32% detected once. The sample was glioma tissue, nonneoplastic brain tissue, or PBMCs (not recorded which). The origin of the receptors is a human donor with low-grade glioma or glioblastoma, undergoing nonglioma brain surgery, or in good health (not recorded which).

There are many counts of this clonotype. The J gene is TRBJ2-7, the V gene TRBV20-1; D perhaps matches TRBD2 (7 bases). With 7 bases removed from V and 3 bases from J, the gap between germline ends came to 16 bases. This CDR3 spans 13 amino acids. CDR1 and CDR2 from the germline V gene are DFQATT and SNEGSKA (reference sequence). The CDR3 DNA sequence: TGCAGTGGAAGGGGGGGACGAGGCTACGAGCAGTACTTC. Amino acids: CSGRGGRGYEQYF.

This clonotype was seen ten or more times. V gene TRBV29-1 combines with J gene TRBJ1-1; D unclear. Trimming cost V 5 bases and J 1 base, with 11 bases left between them. The length of the CDR3 is 13 residues. From germline, CDR1 is SQVTM and CDR2 ANQGSEA. The CDR3 DNA reads as TGCAGCGTTTCTCGGGCGGCGAACACTGAAGCTTTCTTT. Protein sequence: CSVSRAANTEAFF.

This clonotype was found many times. The chain couples TRBV19 to TRBJ2-7; 9 bases fit TRBD1. Germline trimming cut 3 bases from V and 5 bases from J; bases unmatched to any gene: 2. The CDR3 extends over 13 amino acids. Germline assignment: CDR1 LNHDA and CDR2 SQIVND (reference sequence). Here the CDR3 DNA reads TGTGCCAGTAGTATGGACAGGGGCGACGAGCAGTACTTC. It translates to CASSMDRGDEQYF.

The table lists this clonotype with many counts. The V and J genes are TRBV19 and TRBJ2-3; TRBD2 agrees at 14 bases. Germline V CDR1 and CDR2: LNHDA, SQIVND (reference sequence). J lost 6 bases, V lost 8 bases, and 7 bases had no gene match. The CDR3 consists of 15 residues. The CDR3, as DNA: TGTGCCAGTGCGACTAGCGGGAGGGCGGTGGATACGCAGTATTTT. This codes for CASATSGRAVDTQYF.

This chain connects TRBV12-3 or TRBV12-4 to TRBJ2-7; 10 bases match TRBD2. The CDR3 spans 15 residues. The ends lost 6 bases at V and 6 bases at J; junction bases unmatched: 11. CDR3 in DNA: TGTGCCAGCAGGGAAAGCGGGAGGGCCTTCTCCGAGCAGTACTTC. Amino acid sequence: CASRESGRAFSEQYF.

This clonotype was found many times. The rearrangement joins TRBV20-1 to TRBJ2-1; 11 bases agree with TRBD2. Germline V gene sequence: CDR1 DFQATT, CDR2 SNEGSKA (reference sequence). Losses at the gene ends were 2 bases for V and 8 bases for J; bases not matched to a gene: 11. CDR3 size: 16 residues. The DNA of the CDR3 is TGCAGTGCTAGACGTAGCGGGAGGGCCAGTTTCGATGAGCAGTTCTTC. Translation gives CSARRSGRASFDEQFF.

The genes are TRBV18 and TRBJ2-3, with D perhaps assigned TRBD1 or TRBD2 (5 bases each). CDR1 KGHSH and CDR2 LQKENI come from the germline V gene. The CDR3 loop spans 14 amino acids. V lost 7 bases and J lost 4, with 15 bases in between. The CDR3 coding sequence is TGTGCCAGCTTGTCGGGGCTAGCCCCAGATACGCAGTATTTT. Translation gives CASLSGLAPDTQYF.

The table lists this clonotype with a count of one. Compared with germline, one end of the junction differs, possibly owing to a read error. The chain couples TRBV27 to TRBJ1-1, with unresolved D. The CDR3 runs to 15 residues. Germline values: CDR1 MNHEY, CDR2 SMNVEV (reference sequence). CDR3 DNA sequence: TGTACCAGCACCCGTGCATCGACGGTGAGCACTGAAGCTTTCTTT. Protein: CTSTRASTVSTEAFF.

This clonotype was seen ten or more times. This chain links TRBV4-3 with TRBJ2-3; the match to TRBD2 covers 8 bases. The CDR3 consists of 13 residues. Germline CDR1 LGHNA, CDR2 YSLEER. The junction had 2 bases not matched to a gene; V was cut back by 4 bases and J by 5 bases. The CDR3 is CASSLAGRDTQYF. In DNA, the CDR3 is TGCGCCAGCAGCCTAGCGGGGAGAGATACGCAGTATTTT.

As regards this clonotype: Germline and junction disagree at one end, which may indicate a read error. The chain recombines TRBV20-1 with TRBJ1-3, with 11 bases aligning to TRBD1. The CDR3 has 14 residues. Germline values: CDR1 DFQATT, CDR2 SNEGSKA (reference sequence). The CDR3 DNA is TGCAGCGCCGGACAGGGGGCGCCTGGAAACAACATATATTTT. This gives the protein CSAGQGAPGNNIYF.

This clonotype occurred many times. V gene TRBV28 combines with J gene TRBJ2-1; 10 bases agree with TRBD2. CDR3 size: 16 residues. Trimming cost V 6 bases and J 8 bases; bases outside gene matches: 13. Germline-derived CDR1 and CDR2 are MDHEN and SYDVKM. CDR3 sequence: CASRDRSGRAVDEQFF. In nucleotides, the CDR3 is TGTGCCAGCAGGGACCGGAGCGGGAGGGCCGTCGATGAGCAGTTCTTC.

There are a few counts of this clonotype. The chain uses TRBV29-1 and TRBJ2-7; D is perhaps TRBD1 or TRBD2 (7 bases each). The CDR3 has 13 residues. The V gene's germline CDR1 is SQVTM and CDR2 ANQGSEA. Trimming shortened V by 4 bases and J by 6 bases, and 16 bases separated the two germline ends. CDR3: CSVVRQGGREQYF. The CDR3 region has the DNA TGCAGCGTTGTACGGCAGGGGGGGCGCGAGCAGTACTTC.

This clonotype was seen many times. The rearrangement links TRBV6-2 or TRBV6-3 to TRBJ2-3; D is perhaps TRBD1 or TRBD2 (5 bases each). Germline assignment: CDR1 MNHEY and CDR2 SVGEGT. The CDR3 totals 15 residues. Trimming removed 6 bases at V and 7 bases at J, with 20 bases between. Here the CDR3 DNA reads TGTGCCAGCAGACCGCTTCCGGGACGATGGAATACGCAGTATTTT. Translated: CASRPLPGRWNTQYF.

This clonotype was seen more than once but under ten times. The chain uses TRBV30 and TRBJ1-3, with D perhaps matching TRBD1 (6 bases). The CDR3 spans 14 residues. From germline, CDR1 is GTSNPN and CDR2 SVGIG (reference sequence). V lost 3 bases and J 3 bases, leaving 12 bases between the germline ends. CDR3 in DNA: TGTGCCTGGAGGAACAGGGAGGATGGAAACACCATATATTTT. It is translated as CAWRNREDGNTIYF.

In this sample, this clonotype turned up many times. This sequence joins TRBV5-1 and TRBJ2-3; TRBD2 matches 10 bases. V lost 4 bases, J lost 4 bases, and 6 bases stayed unmatched. The CDR3 is made up of 15 amino acids. Germline CDR1 is SGHRS and CDR2 is YFSETQ. Here the CDR3 DNA reads TGCGCCAGCAGCGAGGGACTAGCGCAGGCAGATACGCAGTATTTT. This encodes CASSEGLAQADTQYF.

The chain's CDR3 is CAWRAPGVFVAFF. The CDR3 DNA reads TGTGCCTGGAGAGCACCCGGTGTCTTTGTAGCTTTCTTT. V gene TRBV30 combines with J gene TRBJ1-1; D is ambiguous. The V gene lost 3 bases and the J gene lost 10 bases, with 18 bases spanning the gap. The CDR3 loop spans 13 amino acids. Looked up from germline, CDR1 is GTSNPN and CDR2 is SVGIG (reference sequence).

This clonotype occurred many times. The V call is TRBV7-2, the J call TRBJ2-3, with D tentatively TRBD2 (6 bases). Per the germline V gene, CDR1 is SGHTA and CDR2 is FQGNSA. The V end was cut by 3 bases, the J end by 3 bases, with 10 bases between. The CDR3 covers 14 residues. The CDR3 reads CASSFRGVTDTQYF. For the CDR3, the DNA is TGTGCCAGCAGCTTTCGCGGGGTTACAGATACGCAGTATTTT.